Listed below are T cell receptor beta chains from one sample, sequenced in a study of T cell responses to AZD1222 COVID-19 vaccine. Generated by immunoSEQ multiplex PCR, the TCRdb table keeps only in-frame clones and is missing some. This sample has about 170,000 clones, with roughly 89% found just once. The starting material was peripheral blood, obtained on day 0 of AZD1222 vaccination. Receptor source: an adult in good health. The CDR3 runs from the conserved cysteine through the conserved F or W. A D gene is named only where the DNA matches it firmly. A row's size may be missing; if present it is once, few, many or a size class.

cdr3_aa cdr3_nt v_call d_call j_call clone_size
CASRQAGTVDF TGTGCCAGCAGACAAGCGGGGACGGTTGATTTT TRBV12-3/TRBV12-4 NA TRBJ1-4 NA
CASSIVGGLRAEAFF TGTGCCAGTAGTATAGTAGGGGGACTTAGGGCTGAAGCTTTCTTT TRBV19 NA TRBJ1-1 once
CASSTSLNQPQHF TGTGCCAGCTCAACCTCCCTTAATCAGCCCCAGCATTTT TRBV18 NA TRBJ1-5 NA
CAWSAGTGHTLNQPQHF TGTGCCTGGAGTGCCGGGACAGGGCATACTTTAAATCAGCCCCAGCATTTT TRBV30 TRBD1 TRBJ1-5 NA
CASRSNTEAFF TGTGCCAGCAGATCAAACACTGAAGCTTTCTTT TRBV7-9 NA TRBJ1-1 NA
CASSQDQGGALEQYF TGCGCCAGCAGCCAAGACCAGGGGGGTGCACTCGAGCAGTACTTC TRBV4-1 NA TRBJ2-7 NA
CSASPLADTEAFF TGCAGTGCTAGTCCCCTGGCGGACACTGAAGCTTTCTTT TRBV20-1 NA TRBJ1-1 NA
CASSEQGAGQPQHF TGTGCCAGCAGTGAACAGGGGGCCGGTCAGCCCCAGCATTTT TRBV6-4 TRBD1 TRBJ1-5 NA
CASSQVGGSSYNEQFF TGCGCCAGCAGCCAAGTTGGCGGCAGCTCCTACAATGAGCAGTTCTTC TRBV4-1 NA TRBJ2-1 NA
CASSEGYSGGPRVGYNEQFF TGTGCCAGCAGTGAAGGTTATAGCGGGGGCCCCCGAGTGGGCTACAATGAGCAGTTCTTC TRBV6-1 TRBD2 TRBJ2-1 once
CASNNYRGWTEAFF TGTGCCAGCAACAATTACAGGGGATGGACTGAAGCTTTCTTT TRBV2 TRBD1 TRBJ1-1 NA
CSGGEWVQETQYF TGTTCTGGAGGGGAGTGGGTTCAAGAGACCCAGTACTTC TRBV6-5 NA TRBJ2-5 NA
CASSLREDRGSGYTF TGTGCCAGCAGCCTGCGTGAGGACAGGGGGTCTGGCTACACCTTC TRBV13 TRBD1 TRBJ1-2 NA
CASSLAPQGPVGNTIYF TGTGCCAGCAGCTTAGCGCCCCAGGGGCCTGTTGGAAACACCATATATTTT TRBV7-9 NA TRBJ1-3 few
CASSPDLGRSEKLFF TGTGCCAGCAGTCCCGACCTGGGACGGTCTGAAAAACTGTTTTTT TRBV27 NA TRBJ1-4 NA
CATSTDGMRGNTIYF TGTGCCACCAGCACCGACGGGATGCGGGGAAACACCATATATTTT TRBV15 NA TRBJ1-3 NA
CASSLVRTGDYGYTF TGTGCCAGCAGCTTAGTGCGGACAGGGGACTATGGCTACACCTTC TRBV7-9 TRBD1 TRBJ1-2 NA
CASSAAGEAFF TGTGCCAGCAGCGCGGCGGGTGAAGCTTTCTTT TRBV7-9 NA TRBJ1-1 NA
CASSSRGREYGYTF TGTGCCAGCAGCTCGCGGGGCAGAGAGTATGGCTACACCTTC TRBV5-6 NA TRBJ1-2 once
CASSPGTGGADTQYF TGTGCCAGCAGCCCCGGGACAGGGGGCGCAGATACGCAGTATTTT TRBV5-4 TRBD1 TRBJ2-3 NA
CSVSRLAGGNEQFF TGCAGCGTTTCGCGACTAGCGGGAGGGAATGAGCAGTTCTTC TRBV29-1 TRBD2 TRBJ2-1 NA
CASNFGQGVSNQPQHF TGTGCCAGTAATTTTGGACAGGGGGTAAGCAATCAGCCCCAGCATTTT TRBV19 TRBD1 TRBJ1-5 NA
CASSLGTLGIIEETQYF TGTGCCAGCAGCTTAGGAACGTTGGGAATAATTGAAGAGACCCAGTACTTC TRBV7-9 NA TRBJ2-5 NA
CASSYSTGVSYEQYF TGTGCCAGCAGTTACTCAACAGGAGTTTCCTACGAGCAGTACTTC TRBV6-2/TRBV6-3 NA TRBJ2-7 NA
CATTAGGETQYF TGTGCCACCACGGCGGGAGGGGAGACCCAGTACTTC TRBV9 TRBD2 TRBJ2-5 NA
CATSTGNTEAFF TGCGCCACCTCGACAGGGAACACTGAAGCTTTCTTT TRBV5-1 NA TRBJ1-1 NA
CAIQDIAINEQFF TGTGCCATCCAGGACATCGCTATCAATGAGCAGTTCTTC TRBV10-3 NA TRBJ2-1 NA
CASSYNPPNTEAFF TGTGCCAGCAGTTATAACCCCCCGAACACTGAAGCTTTCTTT TRBV7-9 NA TRBJ1-1 NA
CASRQVSSPLHF TGTGCCAGCAGACAGGTTTCATCACCCCTCCACTTT TRBV12-3/TRBV12-4 NA TRBJ1-6 NA
CASSLIVGQETQYF TGCGCCAGCAGCTTGATAGTCGGACAAGAGACCCAGTACTTC TRBV5-1 NA TRBJ2-5 NA
CASTQGQILMNTEAFF TGCGCCAGCACACAAGGACAGATACTTATGAACACTGAAGCTTTCTTT TRBV5-1 NA TRBJ1-1 NA
CASSMGFSGANVLTF TGTGCCAGCAGCATGGGATTCTCTGGGGCCAACGTCCTGACTTTC TRBV6-5 NA TRBJ2-6 NA
CASNRAFISYEQYF TGTGCCAGCAACCGGGCCTTTATCTCCTACGAGCAGTACTTC TRBV6-5 NA TRBJ2-7 NA
CASSLFRDSNQPQHF TGTGCCAGCAGTTTGTTCAGAGATAGCAATCAGCCCCAGCATTTT TRBV28 NA TRBJ1-5 NA
CASSTGGGSSYEQYF TGCGCCAGCTCGACCGGCGGGGGATCCTCCTACGAGCAGTACTTC TRBV5-1 TRBD2 TRBJ2-7 once
CASSLGVESYGYTF TGTGCCAGCAGCTTAGGAGTAGAGAGCTATGGCTACACCTTC TRBV7-9 NA TRBJ1-2 NA
CASGYTEQFF TGTGCCAGCGGGTACACTGAGCAGTTCTTC TRBV7-9 NA TRBJ2-1 NA
CASRPPAGNTIYF TGTGCCAGCCGGCCTCCAGCCGGAAACACCATATATTTT TRBV5-4 NA TRBJ1-3 NA
CAWSEGVQETQYF TGTGCCTGGAGTGAGGGAGTCCAAGAGACCCAGTACTTC TRBV30 NA TRBJ2-5 once
CASSSSGDTEAFF TGTGCCAGCTCGTCAAGCGGGGACACTGAAGCTTTCTTT TRBV18 NA TRBJ1-1 NA
CASSYHYWKTEGGYEQYF TGTGCCAGCAGTTACCACTATTGGAAAACAGAAGGCGGCTACGAGCAGTACTTC TRBV6-2/TRBV6-3 NA TRBJ2-7 few
CASSYGPEDVKNIQYF TGCGCCAGCAGCTATGGACCCGAAGATGTCAAAAACATTCAGTACTTC TRBV5-1 NA TRBJ2-4 NA
CASTLLAGGPTGELFF TGTGCCAGCACCCTACTAGCGGGAGGGCCTACCGGGGAGCTGTTTTTT TRBV5-4 TRBD2 TRBJ2-2 NA
CASSWITGASHGYTF TGTGCCAGCAGCTGGATTACAGGGGCCTCGCATGGCTACACCTTC TRBV7-9 TRBD1 TRBJ1-2 NA
CASSFTQGVYGYTF TGTGCCAGCAGCTTCACCCAGGGGGTCTATGGCTACACCTTC TRBV11-2 TRBD1 TRBJ1-2 NA
CASSQTSYYEQYF TGTGCCAGCAGTCAGACTAGCTACTACGAGCAGTACTTC TRBV27 TRBD2 TRBJ2-7 NA
CASRLGLGPYEQYF TGTGCAAGTCGCTTAGGGTTGGGACCTTACGAGCAGTACTTC TRBV12-2 NA TRBJ2-7 NA
CASSLQRPGGYTF TGTGCCAGCAGCTTACAGCGGCCTGGGGGCTACACCTTC TRBV7-2 NA TRBJ1-2 once
CASSPRTGGFPEAFF TGCGCCAGCAGCCCGCGGACAGGGGGCTTCCCTGAAGCTTTCTTT TRBV5-1 TRBD1 TRBJ1-1 once
CASSFTGAGGYTF TGTGCCAGCAGTTTCACAGGGGCAGGCGGCTACACCTTC TRBV27 TRBD1 TRBJ1-2 NA
CASSKRTADMYSNQPQHF TGTGCCAGTAGTAAACGGACGGCCGACATGTATAGCAATCAGCCCCAGCATTTT TRBV19 NA TRBJ1-5 NA
CASSRDRGSYEQYF TGTGCCAGCAGCAGAGACAGGGGGTCCTACGAGCAGTACTTC TRBV7-9 TRBD1 TRBJ2-7 NA
CASSHGTGLQPQHF TGTGCCAGCAGCCACGGGACAGGCCTTCAGCCCCAGCATTTT TRBV5-8 TRBD1 TRBJ1-5 NA
CSPKGYEQYF TGCAGTCCGAAAGGGTACGAGCAGTACTTC TRBV20-1 NA TRBJ2-7 NA
CASSPTGLLSYEQYF TGTGCCAGCAGCCCGACAGGGTTGTTGTCCTACGAGCAGTACTTC TRBV3-1/TRBV3-2 TRBD1 TRBJ2-7 NA
CATSHRHGTQYF TGTGCCACCAGCCATCGGCACGGTACGCAGTATTTT TRBV15 NA TRBJ2-3 NA
CASSIQGGQPQHF TGTGCCAGCAGTATACAAGGAGGGCAGCCCCAGCATTTT TRBV6-5 NA TRBJ1-5 NA